This T cell receptor (beta chain) was captured by sequencing in a study of tumor-infiltrating lymphocytes in primary liver carcinoma. The wider study: Primary liver carcinoma, confirmed by histopathology, was surgically resected.

Blood RNA originated from unsorted whole blood, with germline DNA additionally extracted. About this clonotype itself: This may stem from a read error, because a much larger clone lies one nucleotide away.

V was clipped by 11 bases and J by 8 bases, with 13 bases between them. Germline CDR1 MNHNS, CDR2 SASEGT. The CDR3 covers 11 residues. Starting from roughly 540 ng of total RNA, TCR beta cDNA was produced with a primer in the constant region. Three nested multiplex PCR rounds, a slightly modified ARM-PCR, produced the libraries for TCR beta. TRBV1-TRBV30 forward primers paired with a C-beta reverse primer were used in the first two PCR rounds, which ran roughly 9 cycles each. Using its own MiXCR run on the multiplex PCR reads, TCRdb lists one record per CDR3 protein. Here the sample spans fewer than 350,000 distinct CDR3 sequences, approximately 60% being singletons.

The J gene is TRBJ2-1, the V gene TRBV6-1; D might be TRBD1 (5 bases). This receptor was identified in a man aged 35-49 years with primary liver carcinoma and hepatitis B virus infection. Input material: peripheral blood. The CDR3 DNA follows: TGTGCCGGTAAGGACATTGATGAGCAGTTCTTC. Protein sequence: CAGKDIDEQFF.